These T cell receptor beta chains were read from a single sample in a study of blood T cell repertoires in COVID-19. Generated by immunoSEQ multiplex PCR, the TCRdb table keeps only in-frame clones and is missing some. Found here are 60,000 to 85,000 clones, around 90% of them singletons; the top ten hold more than 5.5%. The sample taken for sequencing was peripheral blood. The receptors were gathered from a man between 35 and 55 years old with COVID-19, enrolled during active disease. Both conserved end residues are part of each CDR3. D genes are given only for firm matches. Rows may omit the clone size; those that give it use once, few, many or a size class.

J | D | size | V | CDR3 | DNA
TRBJ2-5 | TRBD1 | NA | TRBV19 | CASKDRTIETQYF | TGTGCCAGTAAGGACAGGACGATCGAGACCCAGTACTTC
TRBJ1-5 | NA | NA | TRBV2 | CASSEVRTGSATNQPQHF | TGTGCCAGCAGTGAAGTCCGCACAGGGAGTGCGACCAATCAGCCCCAGCATTTT
TRBJ1-3 | NA | NA | TRBV9 | CASSVAPRQSNTIYF | TGTGCCAGCAGCGTAGCTCCGAGACAATCGAACACCATATATTTT
TRBJ2-1 | NA | NA | TRBV4-2 | CASSQVDKNNEQFF | TGTGCCAGCAGCCAAGTAGACAAGAACAATGAGCAGTTCTTC
TRBJ2-1 | NA | NA | TRBV9 | CASSEAGASGLFNEQFF | TGTGCCAGCAGCGAGGCGGGGGCTAGCGGACTTTTCAATGAGCAGTTCTTC
TRBJ2-7 | NA | NA | TRBV4-2 | CASSQLPWQGHEQYF | TGTGCCAGCAGCCAACTACCTTGGCAGGGCCACGAGCAGTACTTC
TRBJ2-2 | NA | NA | TRBV27 | CASSQPGGNRTTKNTGELFF | TGTGCCAGCAGTCAACCCGGGGGAAATAGGACCACAAAGAACACCGGGGAGCTGTTTTTT
TRBJ2-2 | NA | NA | TRBV7-9 | CASSLQQGGNTGELFF | TGTGCCAGCAGCTTACAGCAGGGGGGGAACACCGGGGAGCTGTTTTTT
TRBJ2-1 | TRBD1 | NA | TRBV10-1 | CASSDTGTGRNEQFF | TGCGCCAGCAGCGATACCGGGACAGGGAGGAATGAGCAGTTCTTC
TRBJ2-7 | TRBD1 | NA | TRBV6-5 | CASSSGTGVFYEQYF | TGTGCCAGCAGCTCAGGCACAGGGGTCTTCTACGAGCAGTACTTC
TRBJ1-3 | NA | NA | TRBV5-5 | CASSISSGNTIYF | TGTGCCAGCAGCATAAGTAGTGGAAACACCATATATTTT
TRBJ2-2 | NA | NA | TRBV19 | CASSIGTGAGELFF | TGTGCCAGTAGTATTGGGACGGGGGCCGGGGAGCTGTTTTTT
TRBJ1-1 | NA | NA | TRBV5-1 | CASNEGVNTEAFF | TGCGCCAGCAACGAAGGGGTGAACACTGAAGCTTTCTTT
TRBJ2-7 | NA | once | TRBV30 | CARFGGFHEQYF | TGTGCCCGTTTTGGGGGGTTCCACGAGCAGTACTTC
TRBJ2-7 | NA | NA | TRBV2 | CASSEARGPYEQYF | TGTGCCAGCAGTGAAGCGCGGGGTCCCTACGAGCAGTACTTC
TRBJ2-5 | TRBD2 | NA | TRBV2 | CASSVTSGGGETQYF | TGTGCCAGCAGTGTGACTAGCGGGGGTGGAGAGACCCAGTACTTC
TRBJ2-5 | TRBD2 | NA | TRBV7-8 | CASSGGGKETQYF | TGTGCCAGCAGCGGGGGGGGTAAGGAGACCCAGTACTTC
TRBJ1-6 | NA | few | TRBV3-1/TRBV3-2 | CASSQGGRYSPLHF | TGTGCCAGCAGCCAAGGGGGCCGATATTCACCCCTCCACTTT
TRBJ2-2 | TRBD1 | NA | TRBV6-6 | CASSPTGGTGELFF | TGTGCCAGCAGTCCAACAGGGGGCACCGGGGAGCTGTTTTTT
TRBJ2-5 | TRBD2 | NA | TRBV5-5 | CASSLILAEETQYF | TGTGCCAGCAGCTTGATACTAGCGGAAGAGACCCAGTACTTC
TRBJ2-2 | TRBD1 | NA | TRBV5-1 | CASSSEDRGTGELFF | TGCGCCAGCAGTTCCGAGGACAGGGGGACCGGGGAGCTGTTTTTT
TRBJ2-7 | TRBD1 | NA | TRBV19 | CASSQVGQGINEQYF | TGTGCCAGTAGTCAAGTGGGACAGGGGATCAACGAGCAGTACTTC
TRBJ1-2 | NA | NA | TRBV6-5 | CASSYSAASQDYGYTF | TGTGCCAGCAGTTACTCGGCCGCCTCACAGGACTATGGCTACACCTTC
TRBJ1-5 | NA | NA | TRBV20-1 | CSASGPGGDRPQHF | TGCAGTGCTAGTGGACCCGGAGGGGATAGGCCCCAGCATTTT
TRBJ2-7 | TRBD2 | NA | TRBV19 | CASSTSGGPYEQYF | TGTGCCAGTAGTACTAGCGGGGGGCCTTACGAGCAGTACTTC
TRBJ2-7 | NA | NA | TRBV5-1 | CASSMDRDYEQYF | TGCGCCAGCAGCATGGACAGAGACTACGAGCAGTACTTC
TRBJ1-1 | NA | NA | TRBV7-9 | CASVFQGTEAFF | TGTGCCAGCGTCTTCCAGGGCACTGAAGCTTTCTTT
TRBJ2-5 | TRBD2 | NA | TRBV6-6 | CASGEGLETQYF | TGTGCCAGCGGGGAGGGCCTCGAGACCCAGTACTTC
TRBJ1-2 | TRBD1 | NA | TRBV24-1 | CATPDTGDGYTF | TGTGCCACCCCAGATACAGGGGATGGCTACACCTTC
TRBJ2-3 | TRBD1 | NA | TRBV5-6 | CASSSRTGADTQYF | TGTGCCAGCAGCTCTCGGACAGGCGCAGATACGCAGTATTTT
TRBJ2-2 | NA | NA | TRBV5-1 | CASSLGGPTGELFF | TGCGCCAGCAGCTTGGGGGGGCCCACCGGGGAGCTGTTTTTT
TRBJ2-3 | NA | NA | TRBV9 | CASSVTLGQFTDTQYF | TGTGCCAGCAGCGTGACATTGGGTCAGTTCACAGATACGCAGTATTTT
TRBJ1-6 | NA | NA | TRBV3-1/TRBV3-2 | CASSQGGNSYLSPLHF | TGTGCCAGCAGCCAAGGCGGGAACAGTTATCTTTCACCCCTCCACTTT
TRBJ2-1 | NA | NA | TRBV20-1 | CSSSTNNEQFF | TGCAGTTCGAGTACGAACAATGAGCAGTTCTTC
TRBJ2-3 | NA | few | TRBV2 | CASPDRGPGGDTQYF | TGTGCCAGTCCCGATCGGGGACCCGGGGGAGATACGCAGTATTTT
TRBJ2-5 | NA | NA | TRBV15 | CATSLFGRLAQETQYF | TGTGCCACCAGCTTGTTTGGGAGACTCGCCCAAGAGACCCAGTACTTC
TRBJ2-7 | TRBD1 | NA | TRBV5-1 | CASSPWGQGANEQYF | TGCGCCAGCAGCCCGTGGGGACAGGGGGCTAACGAGCAGTACTTC
TRBJ2-5 | TRBD2 | NA | TRBV6-6 | CASRPGSGGAVKTQYF | TGTGCCAGCAGACCCGGTAGCGGGGGGGCGGTTAAGACCCAGTACTTC
TRBJ2-7 | NA | NA | TRBV28 | CASSSPGQLRYEQYF | TGTGCCAGCAGCTCCCCCGGACAGTTAAGGTACGAGCAGTACTTC
TRBJ2-1 | TRBD2 | NA | TRBV18 | CASSDGTSGGDEQFF | TGTGCCAGCTCAGACGGGACTAGCGGGGGCGATGAGCAGTTCTTC
TRBJ1-4 | TRBD1 | NA | TRBV28 | CASSLGQINEKLFF | TGTGCCAGCAGTTTGGGACAGATTAATGAAAAACTGTTTTTT
TRBJ1-1 | TRBD1 | NA | TRBV19 | CASSPTGVTEAFF | TGTGCCAGTAGCCCTACAGGGGTTACTGAAGCTTTCTTT